This TCR beta chain is drawn from a study of T cell responses to AZD1222 COVID-19 vaccine. Clones were sequenced by immunoSEQ multiplex PCR, and TCRdb holds only the in-frame ones, with some missing. The data contain about 190,000 clones, 75% to 90% of them singletons. Regarding this clone: The antigen remains undetermined.

Germline CDR1 is MDHEN and CDR2 is SYDVKM. This CDR3 comprises 12 residues. V was clipped by 7 bases and J by 7 bases, with 11 bases between them. Findings of the study overall: The donors showed a predominance of white British ancestry and of females, with possible underestimation of clonal diversity. Repertoire sampling was restricted to post-peak T cell response timepoints. It was only a handful of AZD1222 recipients who were seropositive at baseline.

The chain uses TRBV28 and TRBJ1-5; no reliable D call. The source material was peripheral blood, sampled on day 0 of MenACWY control vaccination. This TCR derives from an adult in good health. The DNA of the CDR3 is TGTGCCAGCACCGCGGTTCGCCAGCCCCAGCATTTT. Translation gives CASTAVRQPQHF. Full variable domain (remainder filled in from reference TRBV28 and TRBJ1-5): DVKVTQSSRYLVKRTGEKVFLECVQDMDHENMFWYRQDPGLGLRLIYFSYDVKMKEKGDIPEGYSVSREKKERFSLILESASTNQTSMYLCASTAVRQPQHFGDGTRLSIL.